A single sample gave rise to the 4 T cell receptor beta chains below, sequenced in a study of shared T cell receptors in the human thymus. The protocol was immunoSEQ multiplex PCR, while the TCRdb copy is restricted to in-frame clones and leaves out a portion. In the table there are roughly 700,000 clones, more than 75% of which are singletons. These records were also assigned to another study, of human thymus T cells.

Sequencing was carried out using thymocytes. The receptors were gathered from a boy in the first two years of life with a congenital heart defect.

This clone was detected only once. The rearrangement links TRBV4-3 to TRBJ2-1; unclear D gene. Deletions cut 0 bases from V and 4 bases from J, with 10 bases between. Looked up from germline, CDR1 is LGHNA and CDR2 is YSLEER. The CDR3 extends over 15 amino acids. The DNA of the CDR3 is TGCGCCAGCAGCCAAGATCAACCTAGTTACAATGAGCAGTTCTTC. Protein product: CASSQDQPSYNEQFF.

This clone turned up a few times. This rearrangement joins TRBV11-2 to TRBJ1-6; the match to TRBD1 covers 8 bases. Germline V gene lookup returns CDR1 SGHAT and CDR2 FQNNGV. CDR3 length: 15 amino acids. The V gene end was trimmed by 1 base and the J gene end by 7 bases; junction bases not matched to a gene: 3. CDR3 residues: CASSLGGQGNSPLHF. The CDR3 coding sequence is TGTGCCAGCAGCTTAGGAGGACAGGGAAATTCACCCCTCCACTTT.

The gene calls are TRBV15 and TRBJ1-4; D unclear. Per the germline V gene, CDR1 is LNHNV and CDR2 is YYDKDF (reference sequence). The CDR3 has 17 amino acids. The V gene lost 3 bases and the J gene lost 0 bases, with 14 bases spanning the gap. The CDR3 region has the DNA TGTGCCACCAGCAGGCAGATCATCGGGGCAACTAATGAAAAACTGTTTTTT. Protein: CATSRQIIGATNEKLFF.

In DNA, the CDR3 is TGTGCCACCAGCTCAACATCCGGGACAGACTATCAGCCCCAGCATTTT. It encodes CATSSTSGTDYQPQHF. This rearrangement joins TRBV15 to TRBJ1-5, with 7 nucleotides matching TRBD1. The CDR3 has 16 amino acids. V was clipped by 5 bases and J by 5 bases; unmatched bases: 12. CDR1 is LNHNV, CDR2 YYDKDF, per germline (reference sequence).